This TCR beta chain stems from a study of blood T cell repertoires in COVID-19 (dated by TCRdb to between 2020 and 2021). About the investigation overall: The collaborator samples originated in the United States, Italy and Spain and spanned the acute and convalescent phases of COVID-19. The prospective study material was composed of cDNA or gDNA derived from T cells, B-cell-depleted T cells, or PBMCs. The dataset comprised deeply sampled blood TCRbeta repertoires from subjects exposed to, actively infected with, or recovered from COVID-19. The repertoires were released in a freely available public database intended as a resource for research on the immune response to SARS-CoV-2. The samples were drawn from the first 160 participants of the ongoing ImmuneRACE study and from under 1,500 subjects provided by 6 global collaborators. The sample metadata nearly always contained a de-identified subject ID, COVID-19 status, age in years and sex. Where HLA class I and class II types were available, the types were taken from metadata supplied by the sample provider, not from assay-based typing. The paper's findings and limits, for the study overall: The quantity of clinical and demographic metadata differed by source and by participant and was supplied without curation.

As encoded in the germline V gene, CDR1 is MDHEN while CDR2 is SYDVKM. V lost 8 bases and J lost 4 bases; the stretch between them is 11 bases long. Including the terminal cysteine and phenylalanine, the CDR3 comprises 13 residues. Solely the CDR3 DNA is kept, with 39 bases framed from the first base. Whole blood was collected in K2EDTA tubes by collaborating institutions according to the institutions' own protocols. Collaborator samples were shipped for TCRbeta analysis as frozen whole blood, isolated PBMCs, or DNA extracted from either sample type. TCRbeta CDR3 regions were amplified from genomic DNA using the immunoSEQ Assay, a bias-controlled multiplex PCR. The authors' analysis ran thus. The number of nucleated cells in each sample was estimated by amplification of reference gene primers within the assay. To quantify the absolute abundance of each unique TCRbeta CDR3 rearrangement, sequence reads were collapsed and filtered. For each sample, productive Simpson clonality was calculated as the square root of Simpson's diversity index over productive rearrangements. Not all clones reach the TCRdb copy of this immuneACCESS table, which keeps in-frame sequences only. Checked studies attribute under half of the gap to unresolved V genes and leave the rest unexplained. For V, J and clone size, that table is used; D and trimming come from the DNA. Counted in this sample were 200,000 to 250,000 clones; about three quarters of them appeared once. The ten most abundant clones make up 5.5% of the sample.

As to this clone: No antigen is known for it. There are no base qualities to consult, and no much larger clone falls within one base.

This sequence uses TRBV28 and TRBJ1-4; TRBD1 is a possible D gene, resting on 6 matching bases. This receptor was identified in a woman in her 70s with acute or convalescent COVID-19. The sequenced material came from peripheral blood. The DNA reads TGTGCCAGCTCCGCAGGGGTTAATGAAAAACTGTTTTTT. The encoded protein is CASSAGVNEKLFF. With the portions outside the CDR3 filled from the reference TRBV28 and TRBJ1-4 genes, the complete variable region becomes DVKVTQSSRYLVKRTGEKVFLECVQDMDHENMFWYRQDPGLGLRLIYFSYDVKMKEKGDIPEGYSVSREKKERFSLILESASTNQTSMYLCASSAGVNEKLFFGSGTQLSVL.